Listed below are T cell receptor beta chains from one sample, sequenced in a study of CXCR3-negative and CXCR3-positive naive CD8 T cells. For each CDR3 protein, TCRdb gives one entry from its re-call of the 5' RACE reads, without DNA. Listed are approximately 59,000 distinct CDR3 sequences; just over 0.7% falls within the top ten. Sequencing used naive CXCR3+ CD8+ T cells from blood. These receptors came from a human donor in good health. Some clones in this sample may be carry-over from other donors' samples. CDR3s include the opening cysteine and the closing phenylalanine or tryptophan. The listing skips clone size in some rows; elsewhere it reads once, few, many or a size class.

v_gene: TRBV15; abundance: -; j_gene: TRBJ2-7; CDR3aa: CATSRDYLFAPGVYEQYF
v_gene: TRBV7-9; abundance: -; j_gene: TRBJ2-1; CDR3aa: CASSLAGYEQFF
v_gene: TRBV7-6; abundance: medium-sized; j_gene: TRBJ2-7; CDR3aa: CASSLGVRTERTYEQYF
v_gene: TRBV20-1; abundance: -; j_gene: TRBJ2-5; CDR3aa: CSARGIERGAETQYF
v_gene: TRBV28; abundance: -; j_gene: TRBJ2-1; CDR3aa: CASSLPGQGRHSSYNEQFF
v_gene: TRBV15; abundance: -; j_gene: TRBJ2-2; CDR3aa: CATSGTGGEELFF
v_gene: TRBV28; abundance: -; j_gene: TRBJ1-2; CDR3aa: CASSHHPGTGVYGYTF
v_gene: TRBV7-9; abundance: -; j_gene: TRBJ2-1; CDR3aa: CASSSGLAGVQLTYNEQFF
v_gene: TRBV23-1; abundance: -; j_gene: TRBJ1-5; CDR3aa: CASSPQGREGQPQHF
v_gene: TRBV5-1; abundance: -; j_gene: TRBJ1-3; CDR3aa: CASSLSSGTGNTIYF
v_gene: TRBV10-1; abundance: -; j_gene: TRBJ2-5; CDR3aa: CASSGSCAETQYF
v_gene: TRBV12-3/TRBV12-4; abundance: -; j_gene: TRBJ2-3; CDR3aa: CASMWRSSTDTQYF
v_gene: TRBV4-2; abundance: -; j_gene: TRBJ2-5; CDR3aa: CASSQEWLAGEGETQYF
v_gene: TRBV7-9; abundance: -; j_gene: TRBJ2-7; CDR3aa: CASSYPGGVHEQYF
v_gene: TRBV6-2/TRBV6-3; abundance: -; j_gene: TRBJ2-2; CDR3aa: CASSYSPTGPTGELFF
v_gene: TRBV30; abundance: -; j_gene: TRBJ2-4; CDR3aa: CAWSVSRLAKNIQYF
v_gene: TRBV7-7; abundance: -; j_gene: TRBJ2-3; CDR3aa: CASKTEHTQYF
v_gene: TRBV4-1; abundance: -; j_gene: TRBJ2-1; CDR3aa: CASRLGLAGGNEQFF
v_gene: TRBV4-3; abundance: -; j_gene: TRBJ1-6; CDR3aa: CASSQGGRRRDSPLHF
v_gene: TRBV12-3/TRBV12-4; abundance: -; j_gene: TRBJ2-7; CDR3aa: CASSVVQQGEQYF
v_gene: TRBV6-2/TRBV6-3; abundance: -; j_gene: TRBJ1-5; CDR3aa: CASSRGEAYQPQHF
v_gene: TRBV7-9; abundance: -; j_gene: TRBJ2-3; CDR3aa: CASSSWTEGIGTDTQYF
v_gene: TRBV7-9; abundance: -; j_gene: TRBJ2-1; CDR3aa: CASSLADRARVEQFF
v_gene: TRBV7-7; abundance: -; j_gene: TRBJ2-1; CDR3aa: CASSPGPLSGEQFF
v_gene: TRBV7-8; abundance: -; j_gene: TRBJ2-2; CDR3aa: CASTGPWNTGELFF
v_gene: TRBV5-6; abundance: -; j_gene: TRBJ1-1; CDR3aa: CASSLAWDRAATEAFF
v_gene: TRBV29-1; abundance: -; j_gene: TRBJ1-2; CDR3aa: CSTPGPNYGYTF
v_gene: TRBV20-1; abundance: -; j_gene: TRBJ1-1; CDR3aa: CSAPRGRMDTEAFF
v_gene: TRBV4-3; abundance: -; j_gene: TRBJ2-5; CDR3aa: CASSQEGWETQYF
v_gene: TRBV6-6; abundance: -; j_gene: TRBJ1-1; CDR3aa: CASSYPLGPKNTEAFF
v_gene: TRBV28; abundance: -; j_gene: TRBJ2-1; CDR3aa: CASSYGLASYNEQFF
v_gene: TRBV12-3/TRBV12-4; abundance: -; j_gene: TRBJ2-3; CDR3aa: CASEGDSHTDTQYF
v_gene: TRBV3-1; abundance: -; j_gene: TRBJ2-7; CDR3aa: CASSLSVGTYEQYF
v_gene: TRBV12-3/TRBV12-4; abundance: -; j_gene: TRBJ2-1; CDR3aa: CASNEGGDEQFF
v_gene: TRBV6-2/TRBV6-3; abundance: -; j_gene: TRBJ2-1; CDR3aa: CASSYGTLYNEQFF
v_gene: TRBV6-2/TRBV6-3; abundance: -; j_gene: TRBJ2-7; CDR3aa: CASAGGPYEQYF